Listed here are 12 T cell receptor beta chains from one sample, sequenced in a study of beta chain features in type 1 diabetes (dated by TCRdb to the late 2010s). Study-level results and caveats: A moderate but significant shortening of TCRB CDR3 length was observed in type 1 diabetes patients in all four CD4+ subsets.

Antigen specificity for these receptors is unknown. Receptors were amplified or captured by the immunoSEQ multiplex PCR assay. The High Capacity cDNA Reverse Transcription Kit was used to reverse transcribe all of the isolated RNA, meaning that expressed TCRB transcripts were what got sequenced. TCRdb took over this immuneACCESS table, retaining in-frame rearrangements with V and J assigned. Such tables are incomplete; in checked studies, under half of the missing clones stem from an unresolved V gene, and the remainder is unexplained. Counted in this sample were hundreds of thousands of clones; roughly 10% of them appeared once. More than 0.015% of the sample lies in the top ten. The sample taken for sequencing was naive CD4+ T cells from blood. The cell subset or site label, read with the paper, signifies: true naive CD4+ T cells. These receptors all stem from a man aged 25-45 years with type 1 diabetes.

The chain recombines TRBV18 with TRBJ2-7; TRBD2 matches 7 bases. There are 15 residues in the CDR3. The trim removed 3 bases at V and 2 bases at J, leaving 7 bases unmatched. CDR1 is KGHSH, CDR2 LQKENI, per germline. The CDR3 reads CASSPQLATTYEQYF. The DNA of the CDR3 is TGTGCCAGCTCACCTCAACTAGCGACGACCTACGAGCAGTACTTC.

This clone has a handful of counts. This sequence joins TRBV5-6 and TRBJ1-6, with D hard to call. Between the trimmed V and J ends, which lost 4 bases and 1 base, there was a span of 6 bases. Germline V gene data show CDR1 as SGHDT and CDR2 as YYEEEE. This CDR3 has 14 residues. In DNA, the CDR3 is TGTGCCAGCAGCGCGGGGTCCTATAATTCACCCCTCCACTTT. Residues: CASSAGSYNSPLHF.

A few counts support this clone. The CDR3 nucleotides are TGTGCCAGCAGCCCTAGCGTGGGGACCCAGTACTTC. The encoded protein is CASSPSVGTQYF. This rearrangement joins TRBV28 to TRBJ2-5; D is perhaps TRBD2 (6 bases). Germline lookup yields CDR1 MDHEN and CDR2 SYDVKM. Trimming took off 6 bases at V and 7 bases at J, with 12 bases between the two ends. The CDR3 extends over 12 amino acids.

The chain couples TRBV4-1 to TRBJ1-5; D call uncertain. Germline CDR1 reads MGHRA; CDR2 reads YSYEKL. The CDR3 totals 14 residues. Trimming shortened V by 2 bases and J by 0 bases, and 5 bases separated the two germline ends. This CDR3 reads CASSQRVSNQPQHF. DNA for the CDR3: TGCGCCAGCAGCCAACGGGTTAGCAATCAGCCCCAGCATTTT.

The J gene is TRBJ2-3, the V gene TRBV4-3, with D possibly being TRBD2 (6 bases). V lost 4 bases to trimming and J lost 5 bases, with 16 bases between them. Germline loops: CDR1 LGHNA, CDR2 YSLEER. The CDR3 loop spans 15 amino acids. CDR3: CASSLVVAAGDTQYF. In DNA form, the CDR3 reads TGCGCCAGCAGCCTCGTTGTAGCGGCGGGAGATACGCAGTATTTT.

V gene TRBV30 combines with J gene TRBJ2-1, with D unresolved. The germline CDR1 and CDR2 sequences are GTSNPN and SVGIG (reference sequence). This CDR3 is built from 11 residues. Trimming stripped 2 bases from V and 6 bases from J, with 5 bases between. The CDR3 DNA follows: TGTGCCTGGAGTTCCCTCAATGAGCAGTTCTTC. It codes for CAWSSLNEQFF. Complete variable domain (other parts from reference TRBV30 and TRBJ2-1): SQTIHQWPATLVQPVGSPLSLECTVEGTSNPNLYWYRQAAGRGLQLLFYSVGIGQISSEVPQNLSASRPQDRQFILSSKKLLLSDSGFYLCAWSSLNEQFFGPGTRLTVL.

Only a few counts were recorded for this clone. This chain links TRBV18 with TRBJ2-1; 8 positions agree with TRBD1. Germline V gene sequence: CDR1 KGHSH, CDR2 LQKENI. CDR3 size: 15 residues. V dropped 2 bases and J dropped 4; count of bases not matched to a gene: 4. The CDR3 nucleotides read TGTGCCAGCTCACCAGAACGACAGGGGTACAATGAGCAGTTCTTC. Translating it yields CASSPERQGYNEQFF. The entire variable domain, with the rest obtained from reference TRBV18 and TRBJ2-1, is as follows: NAGVMQNPRHLVRRRGQEARLRCSPMKGHSHVYWYRQLPEEGLKFMVYLQKENIIDESGMPKERFSAEFPKEGPSILRIQQVVRGDSAAYFCASSPERQGYNEQFFGPGTRLTVL.

The rearrangement joins TRBV5-4 to TRBJ2-3; 7 bases are shared with TRBD2. Germline V lookup: CDR1 SGHNT, CDR2 YYREEE (reference sequence). The CDR3 length is 15 residues. J lost 6 bases, V lost 2 bases, and 9 bases had no gene match. CDR3: CASSLGDSRGDTQYF. The CDR3 DNA reads as TGTGCCAGCAGCTTAGGGGACTCGCGGGGGGATACGCAGTATTTT.

This clone was observed a handful of times. The V and J genes are TRBV5-1 and TRBJ2-7, with a tentative D call TRBD1 (6 bases). V was pared by 0 bases and J by 6 bases, with 13 bases between. CDR3 size: 14 residues. Germline CDR1 reads SGHRS; CDR2 reads YFSETQ. The CDR3 DNA follows: TGCGCCAGCAGCTTGGAGAGGGGGACCAGCGAGCAGTACTTC. It yields the protein CASSLERGTSEQYF.

This sequence joins TRBV5-1 and TRBJ2-5; 8 bases are shared with TRBD1. After removal of 3 bases from V and 6 bases from J, the junction contained 7 bases not matched to a gene. The germline CDR1 and CDR2 sequences are SGHRS and YFSETQ. The CDR3 has 14 amino acids. CDR3 bases: TGCGCCAGCAGCTCTCAAGGACAGGGAAAGACCCAGTACTTC. This translates into CASSSQGQGKTQYF. Together with reference TRBV5-1 and TRBJ2-5, the CDR3 gives the full variable domain: KAGVTQTPRYLIKTRGQQVTLSCSPISGHRSVSWYQQTPGQGLQFLFEYFSETQRNKGNFPGRFSGRQFSNSRSEMNVSTLELGDSALYLCASSSQGQGKTQYFGPGTRLLVL.

As for this clone: This specimen includes other DNA sequences encoding the same CDR3. The chain couples TRBV9 to TRBJ1-1, with 8 bases that match TRBD1. This CDR3 region has 14 residues. Germline loops: CDR1 SGDLS, CDR2 YYNGEE. Unmatched junction bases numbered 2, after V lost 3 bases and J lost 1 base. In DNA form, the CDR3 reads TGTGCCAGCAGCGCGGACAGGGCGAACACTGAAGCTTTCTTT. Encoded protein: CASSADRANTEAFF.

The rearrangement joins TRBV6-6 to TRBJ2-5, with D maybe TRBD1 (8 bases). The end of the DNA is better explained by TRBJ2-7, so the J call may be wrong. Per the germline V gene, CDR1 is MNHNY and CDR2 is SVGAGI (reference sequence). The CDR3 has 13 amino acids. CDR3 in amino acids: CASRIQGGYEQYF. In nucleotides, the CDR3 is TGTGCCAGCAGGATACAGGGGGGGTACGAGCAGTACTTC.